Given below is one T cell receptor (beta chain) in context. This specimen belongs to a study of blood T cell repertoires in COVID-19. Study context: There were acute and convalescent COVID-19 samples, and they came from the United States, Italy and Spain. From T cells, B-cell-depleted T cells, or PBMCs came the material, which was cDNA or gDNA.

CDR3 length equals 14 residues. With 2 bases clipped from V and 4 bases from J, the junction kept 2 bases outside the gene matches. Germline V gene data show CDR1 as KGHSH and CDR2 as LQKENI. In the authors' workflow: It was from reference gene primer amplification that nucleated cell counts were estimated. TCRdb's copy holds only in-frame clones and misses some; the assay was immunoSEQ multiplex PCR. V and J calls and clone size are as listed in that table; D and trimming were resolved from the DNA. This table holds under 300,000 clones, about 89% found once. The sample consisted of peripheral blood. The clonotype comes from a middle-aged man with acute or convalescent COVID-19. V and J are TRBV18 and TRBJ1-2; TRBD1 agrees at 9 bases. This CDR3 reads CASSPGDRAYGYTF. The CDR3 DNA sequence: TGTGCCAGCTCACCAGGGGACAGGGCCTATGGCTACACCTTC.